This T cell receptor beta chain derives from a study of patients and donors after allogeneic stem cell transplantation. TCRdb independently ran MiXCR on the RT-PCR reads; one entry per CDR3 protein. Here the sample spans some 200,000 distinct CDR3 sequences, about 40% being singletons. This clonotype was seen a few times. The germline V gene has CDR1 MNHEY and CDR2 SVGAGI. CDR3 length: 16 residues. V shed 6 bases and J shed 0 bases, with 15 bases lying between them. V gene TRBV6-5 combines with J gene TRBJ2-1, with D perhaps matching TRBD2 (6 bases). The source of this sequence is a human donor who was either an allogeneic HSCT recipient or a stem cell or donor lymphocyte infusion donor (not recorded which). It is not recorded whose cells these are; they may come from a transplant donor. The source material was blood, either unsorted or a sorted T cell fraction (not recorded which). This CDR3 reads CASSTLAQSSYNEQFF. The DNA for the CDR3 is TGTGCCAGCAGCACCCTAGCGCAGAGCTCCTACAATGAGCAGTTCTTC.